This T cell receptor beta chain was recorded in a study of T cells in Graves' hyperthyroidism and ophthalmopathy. The source material, RNA transcripts, was used to amplify TCR beta CDR3 regions. HTBI primers were the set used in a first-round RT-PCR of the TCR CDR3. One entry per CDR3 protein, called by TCRdb with MiXCR from the multiplex PCR reads. The sample consists of 300,000 to 400,000 distinct CDR3 sequences, approximately 13% of them appearing once. With regard to this clonotype: The antigen is unknown. A junction boundary mismatches the germline segment, possibly from a read error.

Germline V gives CDR1 GTSNPN, CDR2 SVGIG (reference sequence). The CDR3 has 13 amino acids. Newly diagnosed patients aged 18 to 65 had hyperthyroidism of under 2 months' duration. Study-level points and caveats: Blood also held most thyroid clonotypes expanded beyond 0.001.

The origin of this receptor is a woman aged 18 to 35 with Graves' hyperthyroidism. The chain is built from TRBV30 and TRBJ2-1; D unclear. The sample taken for sequencing was blood. The CDR3 region is CAWSSQAINEQSF. CDR3 coding DNA: TGTGCCTGGAGTAGCCAGGCGATCAATGAGCAGTCCTTC.